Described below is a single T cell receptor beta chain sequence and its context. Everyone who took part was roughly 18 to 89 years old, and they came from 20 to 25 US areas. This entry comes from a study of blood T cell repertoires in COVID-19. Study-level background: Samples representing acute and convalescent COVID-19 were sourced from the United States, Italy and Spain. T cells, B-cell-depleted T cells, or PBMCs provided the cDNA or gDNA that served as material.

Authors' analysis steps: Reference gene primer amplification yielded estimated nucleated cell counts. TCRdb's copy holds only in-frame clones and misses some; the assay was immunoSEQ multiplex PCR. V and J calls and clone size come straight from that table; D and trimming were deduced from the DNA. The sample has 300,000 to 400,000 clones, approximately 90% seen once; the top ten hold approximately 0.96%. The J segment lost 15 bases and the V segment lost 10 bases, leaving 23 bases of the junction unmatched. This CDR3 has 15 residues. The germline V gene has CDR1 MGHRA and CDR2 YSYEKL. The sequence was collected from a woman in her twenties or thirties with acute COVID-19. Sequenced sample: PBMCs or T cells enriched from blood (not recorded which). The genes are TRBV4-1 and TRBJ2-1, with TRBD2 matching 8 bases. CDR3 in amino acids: CATTPPSGQPRVLFF. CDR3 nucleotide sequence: TGCGCCACTACCCCCCCTAGCGGGCAACCAAGGGTCTTGTTCTTC.